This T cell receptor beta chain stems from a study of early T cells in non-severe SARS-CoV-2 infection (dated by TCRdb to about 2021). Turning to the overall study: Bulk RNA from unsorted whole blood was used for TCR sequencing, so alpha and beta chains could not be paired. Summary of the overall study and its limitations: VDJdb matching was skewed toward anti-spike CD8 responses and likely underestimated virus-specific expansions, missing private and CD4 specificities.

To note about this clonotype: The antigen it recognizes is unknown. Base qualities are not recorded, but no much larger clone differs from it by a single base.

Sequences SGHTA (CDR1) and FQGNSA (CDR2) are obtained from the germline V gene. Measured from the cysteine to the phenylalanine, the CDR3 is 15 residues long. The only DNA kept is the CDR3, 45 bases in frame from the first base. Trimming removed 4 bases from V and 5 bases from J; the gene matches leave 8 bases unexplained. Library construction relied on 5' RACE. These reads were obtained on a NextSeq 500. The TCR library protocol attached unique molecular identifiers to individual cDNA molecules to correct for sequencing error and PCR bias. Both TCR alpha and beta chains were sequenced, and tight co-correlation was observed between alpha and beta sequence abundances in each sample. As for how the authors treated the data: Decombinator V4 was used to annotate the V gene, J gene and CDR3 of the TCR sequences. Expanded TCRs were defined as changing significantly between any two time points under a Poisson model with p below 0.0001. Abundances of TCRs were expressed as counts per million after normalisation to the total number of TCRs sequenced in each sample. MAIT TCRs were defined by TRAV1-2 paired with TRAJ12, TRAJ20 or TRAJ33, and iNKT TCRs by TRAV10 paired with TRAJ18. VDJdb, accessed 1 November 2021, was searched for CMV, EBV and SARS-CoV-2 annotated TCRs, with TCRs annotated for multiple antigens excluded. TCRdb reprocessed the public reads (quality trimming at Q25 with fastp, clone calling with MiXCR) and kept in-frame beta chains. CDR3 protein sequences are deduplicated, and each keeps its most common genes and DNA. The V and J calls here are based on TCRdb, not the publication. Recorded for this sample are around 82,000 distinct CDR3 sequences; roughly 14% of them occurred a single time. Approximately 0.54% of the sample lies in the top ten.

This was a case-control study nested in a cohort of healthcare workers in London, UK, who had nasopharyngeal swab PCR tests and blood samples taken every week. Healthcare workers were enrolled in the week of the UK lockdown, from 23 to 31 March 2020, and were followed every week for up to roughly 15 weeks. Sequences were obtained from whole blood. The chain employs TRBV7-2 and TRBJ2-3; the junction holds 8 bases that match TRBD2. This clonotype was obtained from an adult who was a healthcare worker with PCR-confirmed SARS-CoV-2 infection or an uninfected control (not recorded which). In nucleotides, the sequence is TGTGCCAGCAGCTCTTCAGCGGGGGCCATAGATACGCAGTATTTT. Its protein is CASSSSAGAIDTQYF.